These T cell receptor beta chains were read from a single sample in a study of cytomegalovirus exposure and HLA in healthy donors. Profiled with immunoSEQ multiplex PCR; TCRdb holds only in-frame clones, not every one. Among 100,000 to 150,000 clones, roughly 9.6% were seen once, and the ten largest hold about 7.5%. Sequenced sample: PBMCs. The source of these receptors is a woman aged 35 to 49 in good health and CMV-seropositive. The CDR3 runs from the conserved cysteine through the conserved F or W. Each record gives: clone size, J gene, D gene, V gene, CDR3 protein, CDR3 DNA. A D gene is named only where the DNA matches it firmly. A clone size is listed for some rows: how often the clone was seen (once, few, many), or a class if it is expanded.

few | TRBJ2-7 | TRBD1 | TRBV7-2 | CASSRTGSFSYEQYF | TGTGCCAGCAGCCGGACAGGATCCTTCTCCTACGAGCAGTACTTC
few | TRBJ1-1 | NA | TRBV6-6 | CASFFTEAFF | TGTGCCAGCTTCTTCACTGAAGCTTTCTTT
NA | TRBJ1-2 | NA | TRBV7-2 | CASSFSDSYGYTF | TGTGCCAGCAGCTTTTCCGACAGCTATGGCTACACCTTC
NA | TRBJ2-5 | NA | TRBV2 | CASSEAREETQYF | TGTGCCAGCAGTGAAGCCAGGGAAGAGACCCAGTACTTC
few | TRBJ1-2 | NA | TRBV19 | CATSWEGGGPNYGYTF | TGTGCCACCTCATGGGAGGGCGGGGGCCCTAACTATGGCTACACCTTC
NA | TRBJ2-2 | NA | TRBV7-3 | CASSLVGSGELFF | TGTGCCAGCAGCTTAGTGGGCTCCGGGGAGCTGTTTTTT
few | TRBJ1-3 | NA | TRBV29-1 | CSAQGLSLSGNTIYF | TGCAGCGCCCAGGGTCTGAGCCTCTCTGGAAACACCATATATTTT
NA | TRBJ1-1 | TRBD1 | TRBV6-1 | CASGGQARTEAFF | TGTGCCAGCGGCGGACAGGCAAGGACTGAAGCTTTCTTT
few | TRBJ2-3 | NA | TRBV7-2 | CASSFGVHISTDTQYF | TGTGCCAGCAGCTTCGGGGTTCACATTAGCACAGATACGCAGTATTTT
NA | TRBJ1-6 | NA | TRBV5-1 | CASSPTGSLDSPLHF | TGCGCCAGCAGCCCCACAGGGAGTCTGGATTCACCCCTCCACTTT
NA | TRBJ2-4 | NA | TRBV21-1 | CASTPSQGVAKNIQYF | TGTGCCAGCACCCCGAGCCAGGGGGTAGCCAAAAACATTCAGTACTTC
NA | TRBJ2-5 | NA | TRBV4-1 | CASSQNANGPETQYF | TGCGCCAGCAGCCAAAACGCGAATGGGCCGGAGACCCAGTACTTC
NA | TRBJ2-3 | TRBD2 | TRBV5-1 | CASSLGGGVGDTQYF | TGCGCCAGCAGCTTGGGCGGGGGTGTTGGAGATACGCAGTATTTT
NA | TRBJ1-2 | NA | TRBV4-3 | CASSQVRALFSYGYTF | TGCGCCAGCAGCCAAGTCAGGGCCCTATTCAGCTATGGCTACACCTTC
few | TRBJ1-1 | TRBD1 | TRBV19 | CASSNRGRTEAFF | TGTGCCAGTAGTAACAGGGGGCGAACTGAAGCTTTCTTT
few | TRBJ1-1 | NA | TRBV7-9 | CASKRVTEAFF | TGTGCCAGTAAGAGGGTCACTGAAGCTTTCTTT
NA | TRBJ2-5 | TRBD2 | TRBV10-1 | CASSELSSGVRETQYF | TGCGCCAGCAGTGAGTTGTCTAGCGGGGTCCGTGAGACCCAGTACTTC
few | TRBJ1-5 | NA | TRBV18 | CASSPEGDQPQHF | TGTGCCAGCTCACCAGAGGGGGATCAGCCCCAGCATTTT
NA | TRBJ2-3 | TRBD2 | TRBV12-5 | CASGPTFWGGTDTQYF | TGTGCTAGTGGACCCACCTTCTGGGGGGGTACAGATACGCAGTATTTT
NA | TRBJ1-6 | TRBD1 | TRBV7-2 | CASSADRGSYSPLHF | TGTGCCAGCAGCGCAGACAGGGGCTCTTATTCACCCCTCCACTTT
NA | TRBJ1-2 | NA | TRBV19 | CASSPQVPNYGYTF | TGTGCCAGTAGCCCTCAGGTACCTAACTATGGCTACACCTTC
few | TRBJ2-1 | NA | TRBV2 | CACSSESSYNEQFF | TGTGCCTGTTCCTCCGAGAGCTCCTACAATGAGCAGTTCTTC
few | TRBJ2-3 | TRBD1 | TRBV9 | CASSVTGAGTDTQYF | TGTGCCAGCAGCGTGACAGGGGCTGGCACAGATACGCAGTATTTT
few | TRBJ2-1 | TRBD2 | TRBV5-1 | CASSLDGGGGKQFF | TGCGCCAGCAGCTTGGATGGTGGGGGAGGGAAGCAGTTCTTC
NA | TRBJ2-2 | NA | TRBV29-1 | CSVLNTGELFF | TGCAGCGTCCTCAACACCGGGGAGCTGTTTTTT
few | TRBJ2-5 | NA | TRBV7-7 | CASSLAGGQETQYF | TGTGCCAGCAGCTTAGCCGGGGGCCAAGAGACCCAGTACTTC
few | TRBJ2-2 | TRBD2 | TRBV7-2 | CASSLSGGATGELFF | TGTGCCAGCAGCCTTAGCGGGGGGGCGACCGGGGAGCTGTTTTTT
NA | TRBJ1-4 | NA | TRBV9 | CASSVGGGKLFF | TGTGCCAGCAGCGTAGGGGGGGGCAAACTGTTTTTT
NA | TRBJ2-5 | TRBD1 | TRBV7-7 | CASSRDRGIETQYF | TGTGCCAGCAGCCGAGACAGGGGAATAGAGACCCAGTACTTC